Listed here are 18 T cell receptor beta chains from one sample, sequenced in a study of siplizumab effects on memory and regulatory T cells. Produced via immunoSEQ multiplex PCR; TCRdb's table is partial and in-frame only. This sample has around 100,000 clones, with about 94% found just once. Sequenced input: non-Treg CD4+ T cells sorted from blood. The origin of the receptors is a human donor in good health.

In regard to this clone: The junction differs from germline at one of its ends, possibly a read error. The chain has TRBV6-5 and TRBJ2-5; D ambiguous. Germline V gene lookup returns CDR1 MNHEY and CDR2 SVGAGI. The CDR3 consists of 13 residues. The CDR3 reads CAGSRRYQETQYF. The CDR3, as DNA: TGTGCCGGCAGTCGCCGGTACCAAGAGACCCAGTACTTC.

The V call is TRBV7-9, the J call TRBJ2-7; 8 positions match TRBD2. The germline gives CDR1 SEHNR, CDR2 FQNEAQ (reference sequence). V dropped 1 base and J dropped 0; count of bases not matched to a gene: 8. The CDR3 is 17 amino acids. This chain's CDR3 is CASSLVGVAGSSYEQYF. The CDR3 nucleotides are TGTGCCAGCAGCTTAGTTGGAGTAGCGGGAAGCTCCTACGAGCAGTACTTC.

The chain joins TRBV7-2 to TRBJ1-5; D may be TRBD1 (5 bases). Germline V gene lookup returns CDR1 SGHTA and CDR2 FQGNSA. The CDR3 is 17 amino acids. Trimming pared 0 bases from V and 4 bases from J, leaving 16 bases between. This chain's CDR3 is CASSLAFGTDINQPQHF. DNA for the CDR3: TGTGCCAGCAGCTTAGCGTTCGGAACGGACATTAATCAGCCCCAGCATTTT.

CDR3 bases: TGTGCCAGCAGTCCTATCCAGCGGGACCACAATGAGCAGTTCTTC. This gives the protein CASSPIQRDHNEQFF. The J gene is TRBJ2-1, the V gene TRBV28; 7 bases match TRBD2. CDR1 MDHEN and CDR2 SYDVKM come from the germline V gene. The CDR3 covers 15 residues. After removal of 5 bases from V and 5 bases from J, the junction contained 9 bases not matched to a gene.

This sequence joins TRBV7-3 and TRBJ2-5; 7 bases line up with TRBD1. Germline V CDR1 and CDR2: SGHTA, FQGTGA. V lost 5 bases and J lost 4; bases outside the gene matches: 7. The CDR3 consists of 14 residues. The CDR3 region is CASSPTGLRETQYF. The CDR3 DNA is TGTGCCAGCAGCCCGACAGGGCTAAGAGAGACCCAGTACTTC.

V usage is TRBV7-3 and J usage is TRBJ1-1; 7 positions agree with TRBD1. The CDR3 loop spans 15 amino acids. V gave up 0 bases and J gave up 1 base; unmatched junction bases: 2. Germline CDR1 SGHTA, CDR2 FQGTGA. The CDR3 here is CASSLTGQQNTEAFF. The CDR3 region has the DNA TGTGCCAGCAGCTTAACGGGACAGCAGAACACTGAAGCTTTCTTT.

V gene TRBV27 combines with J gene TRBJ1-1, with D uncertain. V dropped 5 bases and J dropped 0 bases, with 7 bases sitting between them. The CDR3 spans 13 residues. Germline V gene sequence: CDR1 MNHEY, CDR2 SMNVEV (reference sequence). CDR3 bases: TGTGCCAGCAGTACCGGCATGAACACTGAAGCTTTCTTT. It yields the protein CASSTGMNTEAFF.

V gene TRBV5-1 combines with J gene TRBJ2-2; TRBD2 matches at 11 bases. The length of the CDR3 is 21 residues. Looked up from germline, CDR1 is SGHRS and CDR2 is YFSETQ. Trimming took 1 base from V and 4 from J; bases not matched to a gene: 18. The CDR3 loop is CASSLSNSLTSGIRGTGELFF. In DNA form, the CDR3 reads TGCGCCAGCAGCTTGTCCAACTCCCTGACTAGCGGGATTAGGGGCACCGGGGAGCTGTTTTTT.

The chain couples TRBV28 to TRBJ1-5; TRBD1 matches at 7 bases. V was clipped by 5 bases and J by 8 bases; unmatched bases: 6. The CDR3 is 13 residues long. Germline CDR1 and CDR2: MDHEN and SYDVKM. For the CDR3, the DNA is TGTGCCAGCAGTCGGGACAGCTTAGAGCCCCAGCATTTT. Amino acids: CASSRDSLEPQHF.

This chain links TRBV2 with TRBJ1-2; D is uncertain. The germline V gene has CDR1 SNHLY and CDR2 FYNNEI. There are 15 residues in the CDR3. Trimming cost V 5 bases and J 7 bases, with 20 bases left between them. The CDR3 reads CASSTGPFGDSGYTF. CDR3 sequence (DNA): TGTGCCAGCAGTACTGGACCCTTCGGGGATAGTGGCTACACCTTC. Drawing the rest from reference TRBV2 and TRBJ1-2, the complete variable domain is EPEVTQTPSHQVTQMGQEVILRCVPISNHLYFYWYRQILGQKVEFLVSFYNNEISEKSEIFDDQFSVERPDGSNFTLKIRSTKLEDSAMYFCASSTGPFGDSGYTFGSGTRLTVV.

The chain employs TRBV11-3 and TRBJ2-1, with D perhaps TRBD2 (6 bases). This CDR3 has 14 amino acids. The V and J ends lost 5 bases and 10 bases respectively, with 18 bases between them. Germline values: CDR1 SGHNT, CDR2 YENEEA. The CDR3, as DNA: TGTGCCAGCAGCCCCACGCCGAGCGGGCGGGAGCAGTTCTTC. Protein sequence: CASSPTPSGREQFF.

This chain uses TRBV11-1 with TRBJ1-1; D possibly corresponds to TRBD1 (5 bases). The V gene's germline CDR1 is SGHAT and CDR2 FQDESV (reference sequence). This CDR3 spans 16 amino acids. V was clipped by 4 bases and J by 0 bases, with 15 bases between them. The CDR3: CASSSDKLGLNTEAFF. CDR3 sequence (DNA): TGTGCCAGCAGCTCTGACAAACTGGGGCTGAACACTGAAGCTTTCTTT.

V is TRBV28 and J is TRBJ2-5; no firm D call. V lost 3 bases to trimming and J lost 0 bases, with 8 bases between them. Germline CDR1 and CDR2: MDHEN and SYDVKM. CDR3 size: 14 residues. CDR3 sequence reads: CASSLIGNQETQYF. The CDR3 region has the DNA TGTGCCAGCAGTTTGATAGGGAACCAAGAGACCCAGTACTTC.

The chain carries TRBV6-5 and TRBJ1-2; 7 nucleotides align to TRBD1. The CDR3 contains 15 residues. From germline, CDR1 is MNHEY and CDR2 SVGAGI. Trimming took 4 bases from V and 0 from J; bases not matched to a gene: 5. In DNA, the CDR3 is TGTGCCAGCAGTTCCCGGGACAGTACTAACTATGGCTACACCTTC. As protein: CASSSRDSTNYGYTF.

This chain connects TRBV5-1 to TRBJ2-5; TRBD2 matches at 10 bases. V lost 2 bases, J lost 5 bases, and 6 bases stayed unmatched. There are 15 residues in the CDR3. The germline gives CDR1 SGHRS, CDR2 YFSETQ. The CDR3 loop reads CASSFYLAGEETQYF. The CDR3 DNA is TGCGCCAGCAGCTTCTACCTAGCGGGAGAGGAGACCCAGTACTTC.

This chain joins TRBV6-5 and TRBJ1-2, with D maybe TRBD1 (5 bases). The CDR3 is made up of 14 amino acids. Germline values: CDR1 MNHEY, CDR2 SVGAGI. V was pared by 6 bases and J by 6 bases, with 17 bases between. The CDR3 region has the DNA TGTGCCAGCAGACCTCGGACATCTCCCCATGGCTACACCTTC. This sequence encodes CASRPRTSPHGYTF.

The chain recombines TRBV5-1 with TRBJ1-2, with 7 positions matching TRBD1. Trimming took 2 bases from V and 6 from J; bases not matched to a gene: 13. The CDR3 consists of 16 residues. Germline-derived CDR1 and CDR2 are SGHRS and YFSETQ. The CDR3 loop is CASSLQGRRDGNGYTF. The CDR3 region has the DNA TGCGCCAGCAGCTTACAGGGGAGGAGGGATGGAAATGGCTACACCTTC.

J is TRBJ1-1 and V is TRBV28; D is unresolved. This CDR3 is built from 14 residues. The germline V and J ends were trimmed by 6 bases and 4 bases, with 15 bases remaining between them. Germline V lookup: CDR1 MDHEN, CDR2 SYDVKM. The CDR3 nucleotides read TGTGCCAGCAGCCTACAGAGTCTGGGCACTGAAGCTTTCTTT. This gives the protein CASSLQSLGTEAFF. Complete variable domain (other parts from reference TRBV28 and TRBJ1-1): DVKVTQSSRYLVKRTGEKVFLECVQDMDHENMFWYRQDPGLGLRLIYFSYDVKMKEKGDIPEGYSVSREKKERFSLILESASTNQTSMYLCASSLQSLGTEAFFGQGTRLTVV.